The 12 T cell receptor beta chains listed next were all sequenced from one sample in a study of blood T cells in healthy people across ages. Alongside a J-beta primer mix, a sample-barcoded 5' primer served in a second PCR lasting roughly 7 to 12 cycles. TCRdb processed the 5' RACE reads anew with MiXCR; each CDR3 protein has one entry. The table has under 700,000 distinct CDR3 sequences, nearly 25% seen once. The sample was also linked to a second study, of T cells of mothers and their children.

Material: blood. The source is a boy aged 5-17 years in good health.

The rearrangement uses TRBV24-1 and TRBJ2-5; D perhaps matches TRBD2 (5 bases). Trimming took 4 bases from V and 4 from J, leaving 15 bases between them. This CDR3 has 15 residues. Germline V gives CDR1 KGHDR, CDR2 SFDVKD. The CDR3 nucleotides are TGTGCCACCAGTGACAGCGGAAGCAGCAGAGAGACCCAGTACTTC. Residues: CATSDSGSSRETQYF.

The genes are TRBV10-3 and TRBJ2-7, with 10 bases that match TRBD1. The V gene's germline CDR1 is ENHRY and CDR2 SYGVKD. This CDR3 is built from 14 residues. With 6 bases clipped from V and 2 bases from J, the junction kept 4 bases outside the gene matches. CDR3 in amino acids: CAISRDRGPYEQYF. In nucleotides, the CDR3 is TGTGCCATCAGCCGGGACAGGGGACCCTACGAGCAGTACTTC.

This clonotype was seen a few times. The chain carries TRBV7-2 and TRBJ2-2, with D hard to call. Germline V gene lookup returns CDR1 SGHTA and CDR2 FQGNSA. V was cut by 1 base and J by 1 base, with 10 bases left in between. CDR3 length: 16 amino acids. The CDR3 region is CASSLDVGQNTGELFF. The CDR3 nucleotides are TGTGCCAGCAGCTTAGATGTAGGGCAGAACACCGGGGAGCTGTTTTTT.

This clonotype appeared a few times. In nucleotides, the CDR3 is TGTGCCAGCAGCTTAACGCGACTCGGGACAGGGCGGAACGAGCAGTACTTC. It is translated as CASSLTRLGTGRNEQYF. The chain joins TRBV7-2 to TRBJ2-5, with 9 bases lining up with TRBD1. The assigned J gene may be wrong: the sequence end matches TRBJ2-7 better. The CDR3 has 17 amino acids. CDR1 SGHTA and CDR2 FQGNSA come from the germline V gene.

The rearrangement uses TRBV20-1 and TRBJ2-7, with D maybe TRBD1 (5 bases). The V gene's germline CDR1 is DFQATT and CDR2 SNEGSKA (reference sequence). The CDR3 totals 14 residues. V was pared by 5 bases and J by 0 bases, with 14 bases between. CDR3 sequence: CSAFKPRASYEQYF. The CDR3 region has the DNA TGCAGTGCTTTTAAACCCAGGGCCTCCTACGAGCAGTACTTC.

V gene TRBV7-9 combines with J gene TRBJ2-3; the D gene is possibly TRBD2 (6 bases). V was cut by 5 bases and J by 0 bases, with 15 bases left in between. CDR3 length: 16 residues. Germline CDR1 and CDR2: SEHNR and FQNEAQ (reference sequence). CDR3 amino acids: CASSPWGGTSTDTQYF. The DNA for the CDR3 is TGTGCCAGCAGCCCTTGGGGAGGTACTAGCACAGATACGCAGTATTTT.

This clonotype was found a few times. This rearrangement joins TRBV6-4 to TRBJ2-6; no definite D call. CDR1 is MRHNA and CDR2 is SNTAGT in the germline V gene. There are 16 residues in the CDR3. Between the trimmed V and J ends, which lost 3 bases and 0 bases, there was a span of 9 bases. The CDR3 here is CASSEGVNSGANVLTF. CDR3 coding DNA: TGTGCCAGCAGTGAAGGCGTAAACTCTGGGGCCAACGTCCTGACTTTC.

This clonotype has more than one count but fewer than ten. This rearrangement joins TRBV10-3 to TRBJ2-7; D possibly corresponds to TRBD1 (6 bases). Per germline, CDR1 ENHRY and CDR2 SYGVKD. The CDR3 is 15 amino acids. V lost 6 bases and J lost 0, with 15 bases in between. The CDR3 reads CAISEPGHVSYEQYF. CDR3 nucleotide sequence: TGTGCCATCAGCGAACCGGGACATGTCTCCTACGAGCAGTACTTC.

The chain combines TRBV20-1 with TRBJ2-7, with D possibly matching TRBD2 (5 bases). Germline V gene sequence: CDR1 DFQATT, CDR2 SNEGSKA (reference sequence). This CDR3 contains 14 residues. The V end lost 3 bases, the J end lost 4 bases, and 16 bases lay between the germline ends. The CDR3 sequence: CSARGVRGQYEQYF. CDR3 bases: TGCAGTGCTAGGGGTGTTAGAGGGCAATACGAGCAGTACTTC.

The gene calls are TRBV4-3 and TRBJ2-1; 7 bases align to TRBD2. Per the germline V gene, CDR1 is LGHNA and CDR2 is YSLEER. The CDR3 extends over 14 amino acids. With 6 bases clipped from V and 9 bases from J, the junction kept 11 bases outside the gene matches. The CDR3 loop reads CASSSASGMGEQFF. DNA of the CDR3: TGCGCCAGCAGTTCGGCTAGCGGTATGGGTGAGCAGTTCTTC.

This clonotype appeared a few times. V and J are TRBV7-2 and TRBJ2-5, with 7 bases that match TRBD1. The end of the DNA fits TRBJ2-1 better, so the J call may be wrong. The CDR3 has 15 residues. Germline V gene data show CDR1 as SGHTA and CDR2 as FQGNSA. The CDR3 DNA reads TGTGCCAGCAGCCCGGGACAGTGGGTCTACAATGAGCAGTTCTTC. This translates into CASSPGQWVYNEQFF.

The chain is built from TRBV7-9 and TRBJ2-5; TRBD1 or TRBD2 may be the D gene (5 bases each). Germline values: CDR1 SEHNR, CDR2 FQNEAQ (reference sequence). This CDR3 spans 14 amino acids. V gave up 1 base and J gave up 4 bases, with 10 bases separating them. CDR3 sequence: CASSLVEGPETQYF. The CDR3, as DNA: TGTGCCAGCAGCTTAGTCGAGGGACCAGAGACCCAGTACTTC.